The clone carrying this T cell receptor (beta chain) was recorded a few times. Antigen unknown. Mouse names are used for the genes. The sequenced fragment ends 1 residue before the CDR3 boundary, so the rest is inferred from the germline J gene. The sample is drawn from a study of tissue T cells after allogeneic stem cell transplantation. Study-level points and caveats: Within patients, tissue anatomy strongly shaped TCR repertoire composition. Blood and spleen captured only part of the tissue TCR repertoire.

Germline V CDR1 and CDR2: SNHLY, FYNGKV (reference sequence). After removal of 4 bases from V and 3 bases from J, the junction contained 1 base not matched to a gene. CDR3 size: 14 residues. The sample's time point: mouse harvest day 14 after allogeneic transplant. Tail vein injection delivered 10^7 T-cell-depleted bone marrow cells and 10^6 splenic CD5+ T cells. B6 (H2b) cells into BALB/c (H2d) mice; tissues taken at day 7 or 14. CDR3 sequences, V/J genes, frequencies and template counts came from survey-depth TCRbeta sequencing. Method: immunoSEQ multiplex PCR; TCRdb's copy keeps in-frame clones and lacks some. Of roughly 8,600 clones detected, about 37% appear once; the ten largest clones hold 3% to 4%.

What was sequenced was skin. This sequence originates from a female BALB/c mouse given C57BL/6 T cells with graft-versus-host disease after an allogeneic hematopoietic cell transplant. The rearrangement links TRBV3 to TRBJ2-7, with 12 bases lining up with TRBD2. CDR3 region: CASSWDWGVYEQYF. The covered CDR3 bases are TGTGCCAGCAGCTGGGACTGGGGGGTCTATGAACAGTAC.